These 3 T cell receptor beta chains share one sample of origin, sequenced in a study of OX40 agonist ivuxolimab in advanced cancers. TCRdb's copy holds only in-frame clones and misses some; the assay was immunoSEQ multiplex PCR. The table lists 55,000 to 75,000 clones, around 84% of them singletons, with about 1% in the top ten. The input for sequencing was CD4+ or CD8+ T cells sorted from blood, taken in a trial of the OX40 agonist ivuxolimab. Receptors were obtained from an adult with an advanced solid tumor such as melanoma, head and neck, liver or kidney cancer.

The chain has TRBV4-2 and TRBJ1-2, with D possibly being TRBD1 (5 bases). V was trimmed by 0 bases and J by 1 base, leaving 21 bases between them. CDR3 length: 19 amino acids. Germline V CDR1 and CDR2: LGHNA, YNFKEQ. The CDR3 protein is CASSQDRDGGDSINYGYTF. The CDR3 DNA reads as TGTGCCAGCAGCCAAGATAGAGACGGGGGGGATTCAATTAACTATGGCTACACCTTC.

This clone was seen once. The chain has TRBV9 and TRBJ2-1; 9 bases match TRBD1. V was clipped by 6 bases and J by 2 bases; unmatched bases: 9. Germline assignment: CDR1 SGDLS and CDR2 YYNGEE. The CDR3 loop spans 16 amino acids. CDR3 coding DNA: TGTGCCAGCAACCCAGGACAGGGGAGCCCCTACAATGAGCAGTTCTTC. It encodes CASNPGQGSPYNEQFF.

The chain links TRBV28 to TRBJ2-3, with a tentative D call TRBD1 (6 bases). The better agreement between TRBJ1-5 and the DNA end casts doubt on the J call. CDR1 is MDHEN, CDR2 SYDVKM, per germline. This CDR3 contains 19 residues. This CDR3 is CASSLRRTSGGAFTDTQHF. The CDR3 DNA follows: TGTGCCAGCAGTTTACGAAGGACTAGCGGGGGGGCTTTCACAGATACGCAGCATTTT.